These T cell receptor beta chains were read from a single sample in a study of control samples from healthy donors and cancer patients. TCRdb's table, derived via immunoSEQ multiplex PCR, lists solely in-frame clones and lacks some. The sample gives just over 150,000 clones, roughly 94% of which show up once; 8.5% is in the top ten. Sequenced material: blood. The receptors were sampled from a woman in her thirties or forties in good health. Both conserved end residues are part of each CDR3. The D gene is left open where the match is weak. Clone sizes are given selectively: once, few, many, or a class where the clone is expanded.

>15|TRBD2|TRBJ2-1|-|TRBV9
CASSETSGGYNEQFF
TGTGCCAGCAGCGAAACTAGCGGGGGGTACAATGAGCAGTTCTTC
>16|-|TRBJ2-1|-|TRBV28
CASSLFPGVAYNEQFF
TGTGCCAGCAGTTTATTCCCAGGGGTGGCCTACAATGAGCAGTTCTTC
>15|-|TRBJ1-1|-|TRBV7-2
CASSFSSGRGAEAFF
TGTGCCAGCAGCTTCTCCTCGGGGCGGGGGGCTGAAGCTTTCTTT
>15|TRBD2|TRBJ2-2|-|TRBV5-3
CARSLGGGPAGELFF
TGTGCCAGAAGCTTGGGCGGGGGGCCGGCCGGGGAGCTGTTTTTT
>15|TRBD1|TRBJ2-7|-|TRBV24-1
CATSDSRTGGHEQYF
TGTGCCACCAGTGATTCCCGGACAGGGGGCCACGAGCAGTACTTC
>14|-|TRBJ2-1|-|TRBV6-6
CASTLSAGINEQFF
TGTGCCAGCACCTTAAGCGCCGGAATCAATGAGCAGTTCTTC
>13|-|TRBJ1-1|-|TRBV6-2/TRBV6-3
CASSTNRVPEAFF
TGTGCCAGCAGCACGAACAGGGTACCTGAAGCTTTCTTT
>15|-|TRBJ1-4|once|TRBV4-3
CASSQDHGRAEKLFF
TGCGCCAGCAGCCAAGATCACGGTAGGGCGGAAAAACTGTTTTTT
>16|-|TRBJ1-1|-|TRBV19
CASNRGRVGVSTEAFF
TGTGCCAGTAACCGGGGCAGGGTAGGGGTGAGCACTGAAGCTTTCTTT
>13|-|TRBJ1-1|-|TRBV19
CASRVAGNTEAFF
TGTGCCAGTAGGGTGGCAGGGAACACTGAAGCTTTCTTT
>18|TRBD1|TRBJ1-4|-|TRBV5-1
CASSLNDLGQGVNEKLFF
TGCGCCAGCAGCTTGAACGACCTCGGACAGGGGGTAAATGAAAAACTGTTTTTT
>13|-|TRBJ1-2|-|TRBV10-3
CAISESPSNGYTF
TGTGCCATCAGTGAGTCCCCGTCTAATGGCTACACCTTC
>15|TRBD1|TRBJ2-2|-|TRBV13
CASSSGTGEVRELFF
TGTGCCAGCAGCTCCGGGACAGGGGAAGTCCGGGAGCTGTTTTTT
>13|-|TRBJ1-1|-|TRBV12-3/TRBV12-4
CASTPHLYTEAFF
TGTGCCAGCACCCCACATCTTTACACTGAAGCTTTCTTT
>16|TRBD1|TRBJ2-3|-|TRBV7-9
CASSFSRQGGTDTQYF
TGTGCCAGCAGCTTCTCTAGACAGGGAGGCACAGATACGCAGTATTTT
>14|-|TRBJ1-3|-|TRBV5-1
CASSRPGAGNTIYF
TGCGCCAGCAGCAGGCCGGGTGCTGGAAACACCATATATTTT
>12|-|TRBJ2-3|-|TRBV6-2/TRBV6-3
CASSFLLTELYF
TGTGCCAGCAGTTTCCTACTGACTGAGTTGTATTTT
>15|-|TRBJ2-2|-|TRBV4-2
CASSQETASTGELFF
TGTGCCAGCAGCCAAGAGACAGCTTCCACCGGGGAGCTGTTTTTT
>14|-|TRBJ1-6|-|TRBV2
CASSMGHDNSPLHF
TGTGCCAGCAGCATGGGGCACGATAATTCACCCCTCCACTTT
>15|-|TRBJ1-1|once|TRBV29-1
CSVPLWQRGNTEAFF
TGCAGCGTCCCATTGTGGCAAAGAGGGAACACTGAAGCTTTCTTT